What follows is one T cell receptor beta chain and its context. Its antigen is unidentified. V was pared by 5 bases and J by 4 bases, with 21 bases between. CDR1 is SEHNR and CDR2 is FQNEAQ in the germline V gene (reference sequence). The CDR3 contains 16 residues. The data stem from a study of shared clonotypes between healthy human individuals. Whole-study findings and limits: The authors expected sequencing depth to affect clonotype sharing among donors.

The protocol was immunoSEQ multiplex PCR, while the TCRdb copy is restricted to in-frame clones and leaves out a portion. Of some 1,400,000 clones listed, roughly 97% are singletons. This chain connects TRBV7-9 to TRBJ2-7, with D maybe TRBD1 (5 bases). The source is a man aged 25-40 years in good health. Material: naive CD4+ T cells sorted from blood. Subset denoted: CD45RA+ positively selected. CDR3 in amino acids: CASSPGPFKGAYEQYF. CDR3 sequence (DNA): TGTGCCAGCAGCCCGGGCCCGTTCAAAGGGGCATACGAGCAGTACTTC.